This entry features one T cell receptor (beta chain) sequence. CDR3 size: 12 residues. The V gene's germline CDR1 is SGHTA and CDR2 FQGNSA. The V and J ends lost 5 bases and 0 bases respectively, with 3 bases between them. The data were taken from a study of blood T cell repertoires in COVID-19. The wider study: T cells, B-cell-depleted T cells, or PBMCs provided the cDNA or gDNA that served as material.

Measured with immunoSEQ multiplex PCR; TCRdb has only the in-frame clones, and not every one. The sample holds 90,000 or so clones, around nine tenths seen once. What was sequenced was peripheral blood. The source is a man between 60 and 75 years old with COVID-19, enrolled during active disease. The rearrangement uses TRBV7-2 and TRBJ2-3; D unclear. Here the CDR3 reads CASSLSTDTQYF. CDR3 DNA sequence: TGTGCCAGCAGCCTCAGCACAGATACGCAGTATTTT.